This T cell receptor beta chain was found in a study of T cell responses to AZD1222 COVID-19 vaccine. Study-wide findings and caveats: Spike-specific TCR breadth and depth rose after two AZD1222 doses.

On this clone itself: Its antigen is not identified.

Only in-frame clones appear in the TCRdb table, and some are missing; sequencing was by immunoSEQ multiplex PCR. Among 110,000 or so clones, approximately 90% were seen once, and the ten largest hold approximately 3.1%. The CDR3 extends over 13 amino acids. Germline trimming cut 7 bases from V and 7 bases from J; bases unmatched to any gene: 6. Germline V gene lookup returns CDR1 LGHDT and CDR2 YNNKEL (reference sequence). This sequence joins TRBV3-1 (or the pseudogene TRBV3-2) and TRBJ1-2, with 10 bases lining up with TRBD1. This TCR was recovered from an adult in good health. The sequencing used peripheral blood, collected on day 0 of MenACWY control vaccination. The CDR3 DNA reads as TGTGCCAGCACCGACAGGGGGCCAGGTGGCTACACCTTC. It yields the protein CASTDRGPGGYTF.